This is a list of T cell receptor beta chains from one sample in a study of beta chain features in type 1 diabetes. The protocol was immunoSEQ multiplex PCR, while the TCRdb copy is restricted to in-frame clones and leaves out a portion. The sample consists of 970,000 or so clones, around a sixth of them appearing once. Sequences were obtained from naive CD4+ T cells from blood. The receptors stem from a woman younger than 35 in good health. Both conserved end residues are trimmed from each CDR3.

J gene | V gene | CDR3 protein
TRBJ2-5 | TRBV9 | ASSPPPGGARDETQY
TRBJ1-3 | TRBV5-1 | ASSLELAGNGNTIY
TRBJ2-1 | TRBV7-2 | ASSFARANPYNEQF
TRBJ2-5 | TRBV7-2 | ASSLAGDRAATQY
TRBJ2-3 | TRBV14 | ASRERGRATDTQY
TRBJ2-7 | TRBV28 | ASNVRGSYEQY
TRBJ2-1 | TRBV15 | ATSRDWGETSGSHYNEQF
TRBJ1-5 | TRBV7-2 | ASSQDTGNQPQH
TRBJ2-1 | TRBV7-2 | ASTPVGAQIRNEQF
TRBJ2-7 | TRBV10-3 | AISESIGTYEQY
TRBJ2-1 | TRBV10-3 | AISEGPASYNEQF
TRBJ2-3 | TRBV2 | ASRGQSDTQY
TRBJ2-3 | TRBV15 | ATSEGGLVTDTQY
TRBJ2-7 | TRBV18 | ASSPGSYEQY
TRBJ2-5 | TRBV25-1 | ASSERMAGTQY
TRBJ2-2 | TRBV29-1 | SVASEGSTGELF
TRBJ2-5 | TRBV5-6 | ASSPRGGAKETQY
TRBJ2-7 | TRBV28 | ASSSPGTGKAYEQY
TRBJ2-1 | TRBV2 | ASSDEGRNEQF
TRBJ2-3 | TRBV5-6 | ASRAGLAASTDTQY
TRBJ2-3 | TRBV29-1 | SVGAGGWTDTQY
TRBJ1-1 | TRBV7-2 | ASSHRGIDTEAF
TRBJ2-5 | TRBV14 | ASSQGHGGTQY
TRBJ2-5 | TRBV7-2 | ASSLDSGRARETQY
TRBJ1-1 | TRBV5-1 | ASSITGGGAF
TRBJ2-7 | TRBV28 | ASSLVSSGVREQY
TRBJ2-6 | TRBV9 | ASSGWTGDISSGANVLT
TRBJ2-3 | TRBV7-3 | ASSFGVSDTQY
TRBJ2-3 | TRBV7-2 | ASSASGFTDTQY